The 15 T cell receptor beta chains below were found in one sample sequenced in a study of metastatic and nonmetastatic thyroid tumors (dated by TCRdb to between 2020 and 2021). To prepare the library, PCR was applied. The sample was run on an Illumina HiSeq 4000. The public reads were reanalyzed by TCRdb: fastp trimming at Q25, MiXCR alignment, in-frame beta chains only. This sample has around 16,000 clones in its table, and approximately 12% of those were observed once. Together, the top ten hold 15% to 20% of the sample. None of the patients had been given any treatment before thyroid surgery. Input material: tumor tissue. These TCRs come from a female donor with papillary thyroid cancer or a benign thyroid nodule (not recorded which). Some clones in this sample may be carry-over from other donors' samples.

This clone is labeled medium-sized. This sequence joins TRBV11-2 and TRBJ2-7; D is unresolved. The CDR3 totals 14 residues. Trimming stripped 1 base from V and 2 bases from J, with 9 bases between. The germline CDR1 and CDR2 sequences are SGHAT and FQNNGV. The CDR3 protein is CASSLGSSAYEQYF. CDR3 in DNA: TGTGCCAGCAGCTTAGGAAGCTCCGCCTACGAGCAGTACTTC.

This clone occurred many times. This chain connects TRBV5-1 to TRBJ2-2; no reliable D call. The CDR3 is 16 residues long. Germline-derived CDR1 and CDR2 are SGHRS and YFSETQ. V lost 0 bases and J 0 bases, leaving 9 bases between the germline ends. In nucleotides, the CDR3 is TGCGCCAGCAGCTTGGGTCTAGGGTCGAACACCGGGGAGCTGTTTTTT. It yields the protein CASSLGLGSNTGELFF.

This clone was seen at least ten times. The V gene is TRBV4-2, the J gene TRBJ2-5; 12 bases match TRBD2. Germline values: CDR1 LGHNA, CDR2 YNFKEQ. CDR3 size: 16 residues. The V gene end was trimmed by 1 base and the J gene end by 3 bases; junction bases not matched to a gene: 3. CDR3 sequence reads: CASSQVASGREETQYF. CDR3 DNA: TGTGCCAGCAGCCAAGTCGCTAGCGGGAGGGAAGAGACCCAGTACTTC.

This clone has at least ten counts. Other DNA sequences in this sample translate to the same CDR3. The CDR3 here is CATSIGQGARYGYTF. The DNA for the CDR3 is TGTGCCACCAGCATAGGACAGGGGGCGCGATATGGCTACACCTTC. This chain connects TRBV15 to TRBJ1-2; 11 bases are a match to TRBD1. CDR1 and CDR2 from the germline V gene are LNHNV and YYDKDF (reference sequence). Trimming cost V 4 bases and J 5 bases; bases outside gene matches: 6. This CDR3 spans 15 amino acids.

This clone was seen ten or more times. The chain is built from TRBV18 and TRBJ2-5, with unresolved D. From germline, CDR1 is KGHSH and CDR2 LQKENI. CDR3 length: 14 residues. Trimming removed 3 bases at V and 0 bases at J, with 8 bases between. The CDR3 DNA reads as TGTGCCAGCTCACCCGCCTCATACCAAGAGACCCAGTACTTC. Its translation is CASSPASYQETQYF.

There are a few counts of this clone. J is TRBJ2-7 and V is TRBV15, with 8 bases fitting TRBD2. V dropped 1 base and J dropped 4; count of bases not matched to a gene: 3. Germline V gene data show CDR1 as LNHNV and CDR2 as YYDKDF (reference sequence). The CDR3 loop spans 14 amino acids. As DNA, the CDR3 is TGTGCCACCAGCAGAGCGGGGGGGGATTACGAGCAGTACTTC. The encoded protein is CATSRAGGDYEQYF.

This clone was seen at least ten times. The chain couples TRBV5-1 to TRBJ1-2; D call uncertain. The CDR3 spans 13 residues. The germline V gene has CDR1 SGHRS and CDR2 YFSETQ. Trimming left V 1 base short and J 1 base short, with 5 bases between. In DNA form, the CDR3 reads TGCGCCAGCAGCTTGACAGTTAACTATGGCTACACCTTC. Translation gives CASSLTVNYGYTF.

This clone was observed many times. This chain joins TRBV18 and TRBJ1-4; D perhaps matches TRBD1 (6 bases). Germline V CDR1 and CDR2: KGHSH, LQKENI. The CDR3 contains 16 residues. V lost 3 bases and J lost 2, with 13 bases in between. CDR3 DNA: TGTGCCAGCTCACCCGACTCAGGGGCCACTAATGAAAAACTGTTTTTT. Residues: CASSPDSGATNEKLFF.

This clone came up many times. CDR3 sequence: CASSPGLGEAFF. CDR3 DNA: TGTGCCAGCAGTCCCGGCCTGGGTGAAGCTTTCTTT. The V call is TRBV11-2, the J call TRBJ1-1; D remains unclear. V dropped 6 bases and J dropped 7 bases, with 12 bases sitting between them. From germline, CDR1 is SGHAT and CDR2 FQNNGV. The length of the CDR3 is 12 residues.

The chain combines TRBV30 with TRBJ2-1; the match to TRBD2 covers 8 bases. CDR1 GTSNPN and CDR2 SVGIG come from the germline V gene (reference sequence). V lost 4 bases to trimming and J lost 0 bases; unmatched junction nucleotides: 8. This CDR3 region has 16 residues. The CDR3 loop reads CAWKESGSLSYNEQFF. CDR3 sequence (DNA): TGTGCCTGGAAAGAAAGCGGGAGTCTCTCCTACAATGAGCAGTTCTTC.

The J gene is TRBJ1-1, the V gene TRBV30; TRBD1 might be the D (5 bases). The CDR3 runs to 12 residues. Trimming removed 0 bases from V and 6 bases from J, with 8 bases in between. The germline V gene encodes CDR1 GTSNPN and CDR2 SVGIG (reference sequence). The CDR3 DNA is TGTGCCTGGAGTGTTGGGGGGGCTGAAGCTTTCTTT. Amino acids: CAWSVGGAEAFF.

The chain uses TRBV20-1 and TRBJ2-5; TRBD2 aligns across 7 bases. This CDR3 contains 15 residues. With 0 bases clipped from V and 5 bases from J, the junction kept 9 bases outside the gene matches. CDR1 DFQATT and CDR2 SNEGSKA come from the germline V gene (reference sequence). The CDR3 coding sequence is TGCAGTGCTAGAGAGAGTAGCGGGTTAACGGAGACCCAGTACTTC. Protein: CSARESSGLTETQYF.

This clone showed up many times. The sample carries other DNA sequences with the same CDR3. CDR3 sequence (DNA): TGTGCCAGCTCACCCGAAGCTGTCTCTGGAAACACCATATATTTT. It specifies CASSPEAVSGNTIYF. The genes are TRBV18 and TRBJ1-3; D is undetermined. The CDR3 runs 15 residues. Germline assignment: CDR1 KGHSH and CDR2 LQKENI. Trimming took 3 bases from V and 0 from J, leaving 9 bases between them.

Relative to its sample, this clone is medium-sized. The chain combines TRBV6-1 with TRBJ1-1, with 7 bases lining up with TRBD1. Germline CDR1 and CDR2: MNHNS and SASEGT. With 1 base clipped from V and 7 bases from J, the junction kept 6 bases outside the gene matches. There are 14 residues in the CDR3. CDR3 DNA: TGTGCCAGCAGTGAAGGACAGGGTACCCTTGAAGCTTTCTTT. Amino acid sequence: CASSEGQGTLEAFF.

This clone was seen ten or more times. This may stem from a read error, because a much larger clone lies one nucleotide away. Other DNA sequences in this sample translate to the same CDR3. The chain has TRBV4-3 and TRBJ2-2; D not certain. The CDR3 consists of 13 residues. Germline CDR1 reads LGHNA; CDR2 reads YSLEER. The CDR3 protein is CASSQRLPGELFF. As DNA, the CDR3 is TGCGCAAGCAGCCAACGATTGCCCGGGGAGCTGTTTTTT.